Following are 5 T cell receptor beta chains from one sample sequenced in a study of T cells after posttransplantation cyclophosphamide (dated by TCRdb to 2016 to 2017). The sample's treatment or condition, from its label and the paper: high-dose cyclophosphamide on days +3 and +4 as single-agent GVHD prophylaxis. PTCy patients received busulfan and fludarabine conditioning, a related or unrelated marrow graft, and cyclophosphamide on days +3 and +4. The method behind the library was the immunoSEQ multiplex PCR assay. Here the immuneACCESS table is served through TCRdb, limited to in-frame sequences with V and J called. Missing clones are a known gap in these copies; in checked studies unresolved V genes cover under half, and the rest lacks a known reason. The table gives 6,000 to 9,500 clones for this sample, with none occurring only once. The ten top clones hold 23% of the sample. The sequences come from PBMCs, collected less than 95 days after allogeneic stem cell transplant with posttransplant cyclophosphamide. Source of these receptors: a female patient in her 60s who received an allogeneic stem cell transplant from an unrelated donor, was CMV-positive, and had acute GVHD only. In patients who had a transplant, some T cells may come from the graft donor.

Judged by abundance, this clone is medium-sized. The rearrangement links TRBV7-9 to TRBJ2-2; tentative D call: TRBD1 (6 bases). This CDR3 is built from 15 residues. The ends were cut back, 5 bases at V and 7 bases at J, with 17 bases in the middle. CDR1 is SEHNR, CDR2 FQNEAQ, per germline (reference sequence). The CDR3 reads CASSPGEGVLGELFF. In DNA, the CDR3 is TGTGCCAGCAGCCCAGGAGAGGGGGTTCTCGGGGAGCTGTTTTTT.

This clone was recorded at least ten times. This chain links TRBV5-1 with TRBJ2-7; 7 positions agree with TRBD2. Germline values: CDR1 SGHRS, CDR2 YFSETQ. The V and J ends lost 0 bases and 0 bases, in that order; junction bases with no gene match: 3. The CDR3 consists of 15 residues. CDR3 nucleotides: TGCGCCAGCAGCTTGGGTAGCGGGTACTCCTACGAGCAGTACTTC. Protein product: CASSLGSGYSYEQYF.

In its sample, this clone was seen many times. The chain links TRBV6-2 or TRBV6-3 to TRBJ2-1; 9 nucleotides agree with TRBD2. Per the germline V gene, CDR1 is MNHEY and CDR2 is SVGEGT. Unmatched junction bases numbered 4, after V lost 5 bases and J lost 2 bases. The CDR3 totals 15 residues. CDR3: CASSRLAEAYNEQFF. The DNA for the CDR3 is TGTGCCAGCAGTAGACTAGCGGAGGCCTACAATGAGCAGTTCTTC.

This clone was seen many times. The CDR3 is CASSSRTGPNEQYF. CDR3 DNA sequence: TGCGCCAGCAGTAGTAGGACAGGGCCGAACGAGCAGTACTTC. This rearrangement joins TRBV10-2 to TRBJ2-7, with 8 positions matching TRBD1. The CDR3 is 14 residues long. J was trimmed by 5 bases and V by 5 bases; bases with no gene match: 8. Germline lookup yields CDR1 WSHSY and CDR2 SAAADI.

This clone has at least ten counts. V gene TRBV4-1 combines with J gene TRBJ1-1, with a tentative D call TRBD1 (6 bases). The V gene lost 5 bases and the J gene lost 0 bases, with 13 bases spanning the gap. The CDR3 length is 15 residues. Germline CDR1 reads MGHRA; CDR2 reads YSYEKL. The CDR3 DNA reads TGCGCCAGCAGCGGACCGACAGGAATGAACACTGAAGCTTTCTTT. Amino acids: CASSGPTGMNTEAFF.